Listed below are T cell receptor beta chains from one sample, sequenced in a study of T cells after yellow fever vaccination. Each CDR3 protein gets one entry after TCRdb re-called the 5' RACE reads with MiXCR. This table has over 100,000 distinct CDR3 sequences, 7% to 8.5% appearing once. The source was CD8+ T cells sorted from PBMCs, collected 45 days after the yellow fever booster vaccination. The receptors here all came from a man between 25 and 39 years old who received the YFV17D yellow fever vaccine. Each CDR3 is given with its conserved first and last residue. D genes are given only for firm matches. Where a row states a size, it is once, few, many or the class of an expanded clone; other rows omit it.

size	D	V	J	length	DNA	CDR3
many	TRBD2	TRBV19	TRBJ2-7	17	TGTGCCAGTAGTATAGATCGAACTAGCGGGAGCTCCTACGAGCAGTACTTC	CASSIDRTSGSSYEQYF
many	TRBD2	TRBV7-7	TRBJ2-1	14	TGTGCTAGCAGCGAATGGATTAGCGGGCGCCCGGCGTTCTTC	CASSEWISGRPAFF
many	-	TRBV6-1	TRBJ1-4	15	TGTGCCAGCAGTGAAGGGGGATCCGGAGGGGAAAAACTGTTTTTT	CASSEGGSGGEKLFF
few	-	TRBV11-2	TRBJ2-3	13	TGTGCCAGCAGCTTTCATCCACAGGATACGCAGTATTTT	CASSFHPQDTQYF
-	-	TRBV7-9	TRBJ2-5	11	TGTGCCAGCACCGCGGAGGGGACCCAGTACTTC	CASTAEGTQYF
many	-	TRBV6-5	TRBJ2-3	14	TGTGCCAGCAGTTTCTTACTATCCACAGATACGCAGTATTTT	CASSFLLSTDTQYF
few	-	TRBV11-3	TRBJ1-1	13	TGTGCCAGCAGCTCTCATTCAGGGACTGAAGCTTTCTTT	CASSSHSGTEAFF
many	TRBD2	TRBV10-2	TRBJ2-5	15	TGCGCCAGCAGGCCGGGACTAGCGTATCAAGAGACCCAGTACTTC	CASRPGLAYQETQYF
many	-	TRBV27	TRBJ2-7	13	TGTGCCACCCAAAACGGGGAAGGGGACGAGCAGTACTTC	CATQNGEGDEQYF
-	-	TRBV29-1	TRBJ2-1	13	TGCAGCTCGACCGACGAGGTATACAATGAGCAGTTCTTC	CSSTDEVYNEQFF
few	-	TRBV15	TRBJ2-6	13	TGTGCCTCCCCCCTGGCCGGGGCCAACGTCCTGACTTTC	CASPLAGANVLTF